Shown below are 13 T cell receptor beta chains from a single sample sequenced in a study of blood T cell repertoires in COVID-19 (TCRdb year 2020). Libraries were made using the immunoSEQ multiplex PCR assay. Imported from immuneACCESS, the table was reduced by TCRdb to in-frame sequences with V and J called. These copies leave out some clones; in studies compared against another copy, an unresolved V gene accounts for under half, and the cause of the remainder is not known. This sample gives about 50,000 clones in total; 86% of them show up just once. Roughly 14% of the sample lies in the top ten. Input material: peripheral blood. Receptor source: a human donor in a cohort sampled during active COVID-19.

The CDR3 coding sequence is TGTGCCAGCAGCTCGTCCGAGGGGGCTGGAGGGGAAAAACTGTTTTTT. It translates to CASSSSEGAGGEKLFF. The rearrangement joins TRBV5-5 to TRBJ1-4; 7 positions match TRBD1. V shed 3 bases and J 8 bases; nucleotides not matched to a gene: 13. CDR3 length: 16 residues. Germline V gives CDR1 SGHKS, CDR2 YYEKEE (reference sequence).

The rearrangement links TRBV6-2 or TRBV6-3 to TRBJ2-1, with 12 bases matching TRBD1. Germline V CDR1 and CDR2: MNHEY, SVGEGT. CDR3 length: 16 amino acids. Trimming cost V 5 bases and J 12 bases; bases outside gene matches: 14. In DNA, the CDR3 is TGTGCCAGCAGTCCCTCCGGGACAGGGGGCTGGATGGGGCAGTTCTTC. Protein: CASSPSGTGGWMGQFF.

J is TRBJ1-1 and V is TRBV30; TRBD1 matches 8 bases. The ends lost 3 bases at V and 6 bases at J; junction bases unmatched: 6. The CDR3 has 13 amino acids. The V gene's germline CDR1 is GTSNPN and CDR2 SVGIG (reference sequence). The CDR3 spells CAWRGQGSSEAFF. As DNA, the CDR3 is TGTGCCTGGAGAGGACAGGGTTCGTCTGAAGCTTTCTTT.

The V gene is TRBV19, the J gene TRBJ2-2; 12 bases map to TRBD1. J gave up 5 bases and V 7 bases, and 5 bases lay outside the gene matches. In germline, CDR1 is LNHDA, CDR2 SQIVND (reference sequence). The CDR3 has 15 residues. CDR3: CASKKGQGATGELFF. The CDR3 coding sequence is TGTGCCAGTAAAAAGGGACAGGGGGCAACCGGGGAGCTGTTTTTT.

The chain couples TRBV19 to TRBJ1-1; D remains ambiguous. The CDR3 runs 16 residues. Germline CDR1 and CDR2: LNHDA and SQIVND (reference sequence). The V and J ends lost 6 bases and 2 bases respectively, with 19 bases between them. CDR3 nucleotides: TGTGCCAGTAGAGGTGGATGGAGGGCGACCAACACTGAAGCTTTCTTT. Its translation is CASRGGWRATNTEAFF.

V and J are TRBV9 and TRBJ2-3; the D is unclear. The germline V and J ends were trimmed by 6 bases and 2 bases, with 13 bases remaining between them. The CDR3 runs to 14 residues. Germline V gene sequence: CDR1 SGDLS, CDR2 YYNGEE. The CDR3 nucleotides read TGTGCCAGCACCGAGGTCCTAAACACAGATACGCAGTATTTT. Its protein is CASTEVLNTDTQYF.

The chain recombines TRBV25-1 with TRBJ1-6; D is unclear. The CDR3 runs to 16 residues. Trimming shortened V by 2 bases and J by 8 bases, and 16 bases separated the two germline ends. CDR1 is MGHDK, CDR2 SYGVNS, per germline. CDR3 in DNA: TGTGCCAGCAGTGAAAGCCCGAGCTTGAGTGATTCACCCCTCCACTTT. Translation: CASSESPSLSDSPLHF.

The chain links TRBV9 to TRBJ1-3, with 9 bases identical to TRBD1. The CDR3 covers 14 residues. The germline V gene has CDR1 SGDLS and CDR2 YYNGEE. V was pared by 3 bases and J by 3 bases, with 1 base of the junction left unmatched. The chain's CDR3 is CASSEGQGGNTIYF. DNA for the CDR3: TGTGCCAGCAGCGAGGGACAGGGTGGAAACACCATATATTTT.

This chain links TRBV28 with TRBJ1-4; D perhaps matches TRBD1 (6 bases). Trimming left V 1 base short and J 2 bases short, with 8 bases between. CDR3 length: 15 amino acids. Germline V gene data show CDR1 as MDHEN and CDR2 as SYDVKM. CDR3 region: CASSLSTGTNEKLFF. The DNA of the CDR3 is TGTGCCAGCAGTTTATCAACAGGGACTAATGAAAAACTGTTTTTT.

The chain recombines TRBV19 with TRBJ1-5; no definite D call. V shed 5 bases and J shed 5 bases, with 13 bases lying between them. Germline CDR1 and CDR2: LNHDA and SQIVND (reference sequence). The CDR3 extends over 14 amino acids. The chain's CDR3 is CASSPRGLDQPQHF. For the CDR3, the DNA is TGTGCCAGTAGTCCCCGTGGACTAGATCAGCCCCAGCATTTT.

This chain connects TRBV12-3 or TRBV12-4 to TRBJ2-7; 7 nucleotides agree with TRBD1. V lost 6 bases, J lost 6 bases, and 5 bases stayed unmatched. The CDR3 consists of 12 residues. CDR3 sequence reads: CASRSGGGEQYF. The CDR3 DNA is TGTGCCAGCAGGTCAGGGGGTGGCGAGCAGTACTTC.

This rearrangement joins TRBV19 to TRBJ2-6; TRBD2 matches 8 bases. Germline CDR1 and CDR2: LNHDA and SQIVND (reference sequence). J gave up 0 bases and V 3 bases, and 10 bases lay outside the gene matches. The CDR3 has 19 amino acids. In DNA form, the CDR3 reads TGTGCCAGTAGTATTTCCTTGGGACTAGTGATCTCTGGGGCCAACGTCCTGACTTTC. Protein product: CASSISLGLVISGANVLTF.

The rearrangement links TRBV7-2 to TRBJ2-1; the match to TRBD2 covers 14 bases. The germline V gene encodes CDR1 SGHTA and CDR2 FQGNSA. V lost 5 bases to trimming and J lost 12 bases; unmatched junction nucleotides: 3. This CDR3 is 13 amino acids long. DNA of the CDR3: TGTGCCAGCAGCGGGACTAGCGGGGGTGGGCAGTTCTTC. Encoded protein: CASSGTSGGGQFF. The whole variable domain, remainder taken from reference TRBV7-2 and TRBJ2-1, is GAGVSQSPSNKVTEKGKDVELRCDPISGHTALYWYRQSLGQGLEFLIYFQGNSAPDKSGLPSDRFSAERTGGSVSTLTIQRTQQEDSAVYLCASSGTSGGGQFFGPGTRLTVL.